This entry features one TCR beta chain sequence. Its antigen is not identified. These data come from a study of OX40 agonist ivuxolimab in advanced cancers. V was clipped by 5 bases and J by 4 bases; unmatched bases: 7. This CDR3 is 14 amino acids long. Looked up from germline, CDR1 is SGHTA and CDR2 is FQGNSA. Profiling relied on immunoSEQ multiplex PCR, and the TCRdb table lists in-frame clones only, not all of them. The sample has tens of thousands of clones; around 92% are singletons. Points from the study as a whole: Dose levels from 0.1 to 3.0 mg/kg saw CD4+ and CD8+ blood T cells expand clonally by week 6.

The receptor was isolated from an adult with an advanced solid tumor such as melanoma, head and neck, liver or kidney cancer. This material consisted of CD4+ or CD8+ T cells sorted from blood, taken in a trial of the OX40 agonist ivuxolimab. The genes are TRBV7-2 and TRBJ2-7; 8 positions agree with TRBD1. CDR3 nucleotides: TGTGCCAGCAGCAACCGGGACAGGTATTACGAGCAGTACTTC. Protein: CASSNRDRYYEQYF.